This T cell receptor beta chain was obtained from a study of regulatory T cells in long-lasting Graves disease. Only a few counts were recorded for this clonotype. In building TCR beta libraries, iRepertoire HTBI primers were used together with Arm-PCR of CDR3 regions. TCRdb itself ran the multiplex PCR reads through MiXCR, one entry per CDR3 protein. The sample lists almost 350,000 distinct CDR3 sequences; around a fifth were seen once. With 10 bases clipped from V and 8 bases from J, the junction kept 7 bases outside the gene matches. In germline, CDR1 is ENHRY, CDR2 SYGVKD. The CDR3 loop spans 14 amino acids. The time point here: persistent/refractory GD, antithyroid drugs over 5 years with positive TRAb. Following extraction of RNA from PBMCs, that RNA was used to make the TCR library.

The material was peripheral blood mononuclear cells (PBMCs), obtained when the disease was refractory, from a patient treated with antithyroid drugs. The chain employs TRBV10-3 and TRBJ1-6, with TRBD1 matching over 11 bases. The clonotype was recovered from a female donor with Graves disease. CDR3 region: CATSAGQGDSPLHF. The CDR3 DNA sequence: TGTGCCACCTCCGCGGGACAGGGGGATTCACCCCTCCACTTT.